This T cell receptor (beta chain) was sequenced in a study of T cell responses to AZD1222 COVID-19 vaccine. Study-level results: Mapped onto spike, vaccine-associated CD4 TCRs spanned it and were dominant at 160-218 and 743-854. Of spike-specific TCRs, nearly half reportedly target regions left unmutated in variants.

The CDR3 length is 14 residues. The V segment lost 4 bases and the J segment 7 bases; nucleotides outside the gene matches: 3. Per germline, CDR1 PRHDT and CDR2 FYEKMQ (reference sequence). For this clone: Its matching antigen is unknown.

The table came from immunoSEQ multiplex PCR; TCRdb's copy has only in-frame clones and leaves some out. Counted here are about 150,000 clones, approximately 89% occurring once; the ten biggest clones make up about 5%. J is TRBJ1-4 and V is TRBV13, with 10 positions matching TRBD1. Sequencing was performed on peripheral blood, taken on day 0 of AZD1222 vaccination. The receptor was isolated from an adult in good health. The CDR3 DNA follows: TGTGCCAGCAGCTATGGGACAGGGGCTGAAAAACTGTTTTTT. It is translated as CASSYGTGAEKLFF.